Shown below are 25 T cell receptor beta chains from a single sample sequenced in a study of CD8 T cells in ankylosing spondylitis. MiXCR, applied by TCRdb to the 5' RACE reads, yields one record per CDR3 protein. Among roughly 180,000 distinct CDR3 sequences listed, approximately 9.9% were seen once. Sequencing was carried out using blood, either unsorted or a sorted T cell fraction (not recorded which). The receptor set was obtained from a female donor with ankylosing spondylitis or in good health (not recorded which).

This clonotype was seen many times. The chain combines TRBV5-1 with TRBJ1-3, with D possibly matching TRBD1 (6 bases). Germline V gives CDR1 SGHRS, CDR2 YFSETQ. This CDR3 comprises 15 residues. V lost 5 bases to trimming and J lost 1 base, with 13 bases between them. The CDR3 region is CASRAGTMSGNTIYF. The CDR3 bases are TGCGCCAGCAGGGCCGGGACAATGTCTGGAAACACCATATATTTT.

V is TRBV12-3 or TRBV12-4 and J is TRBJ1-6; the D gene is possibly TRBD1 (5 bases). The V gene lost 1 base and the J gene lost 10 bases, with 11 bases spanning the gap. The CDR3 sequence is 14 residues long. CDR3 coding DNA: TGTGCCAGCAGTTTAGGGACACCGGCGTCACCCCTCCACTTT. This translates into CASSLGTPASPLHF.

The J gene is TRBJ2-5, the V gene TRBV12-3 or TRBV12-4; 7 bases are shared with TRBD2. The junction had 7 bases not matched to a gene; V was cut back by 2 bases and J by 4 bases. CDR3 length: 15 amino acids. The CDR3 DNA is TGTGCCAGCAGTTTATCGCCGACTAGCCGAGAGACCCAGTACTTC. It codes for CASSLSPTSRETQYF.

This clonotype came up a few times. The chain couples TRBV13 to TRBJ1-1; D not certain. V was clipped by 3 bases and J by 1 base, with 12 bases between them. The germline gives CDR1 PRHDT, CDR2 FYEKMQ (reference sequence). This CDR3 has 15 amino acids. CDR3 DNA: TGTGCCAGCAGCTTGGGTTCATGGACGAACACTGAAGCTTTCTTT. It specifies CASSLGSWTNTEAFF.

The chain employs TRBV27 and TRBJ2-7; perhaps TRBD1 as D (5 bases). CDR3 length equals 18 residues. Germline lookup yields CDR1 MNHEY and CDR2 SMNVEV (reference sequence). V lost 7 bases to trimming and J lost 3 bases, with 28 bases between them. The CDR3 sequence is CASTRLGPQGSQYYEQYF. CDR3 in DNA: TGTGCCAGCACCCGTTTGGGCCCTCAGGGATCCCAGTACTACGAGCAGTACTTC.

The sample holds many counts of this clonotype. V gene TRBV5-6 combines with J gene TRBJ2-1; the D is unclear. The germline V gene has CDR1 SGHDT and CDR2 YYEEEE. This CDR3 spans 15 amino acids. Trimming took 2 bases from V and 1 from J, leaving 10 bases between them. In nucleotides, the CDR3 is TGTGCCAGCAGCTTAGGCGGTCGATCCTACAATGAGCAGTTCTTC. Translated: CASSLGGRSYNEQFF.

This clonotype was picked up many times. V gene TRBV28 combines with J gene TRBJ1-2, with D perhaps TRBD1 (5 bases). The germline V gene encodes CDR1 MDHEN and CDR2 SYDVKM. This CDR3 comprises 13 residues. The V end lost 2 bases, the J end lost 6 bases, and 10 bases lay between the germline ends. The CDR3 DNA reads TGTGCCAGCAGTTTACCCGGGGCGAATGGCTACACCTTC. Protein sequence: CASSLPGANGYTF.

The J gene is TRBJ2-1, the V gene TRBV4-3; tentatively, D is TRBD2 (6 bases). The CDR3 contains 14 residues. Germline CDR1 LGHNA, CDR2 YSLEER. V dropped 1 base and J dropped 7 bases, with 11 bases sitting between them. The CDR3, as DNA: TGCGCCAGCAGCCAAGGAGGCGGGACTAATGAGCAGTTCTTC. Protein: CASSQGGGTNEQFF.

This clonotype was counted between two and nine times. V usage is TRBV27 and J usage is TRBJ2-1; tentative D call: TRBD2 (6 bases). The CDR3 has 14 amino acids. Germline assignment: CDR1 MNHEY and CDR2 SMNVEV (reference sequence). The ends were cut back, 6 bases at V and 7 bases at J, with 16 bases in the middle. CDR3 protein: CASSPGSAWNEQFF. The CDR3 DNA reads as TGTGCCAGCAGCCCCGGGAGCGCGTGGAATGAGCAGTTCTTC.

This clonotype was seen more than once but under ten times. V and J are TRBV9 and TRBJ2-2; D is unclear. Between the trimmed V and J ends, which lost 0 bases and 2 bases, there was a span of 5 bases. There are 14 residues in the CDR3. CDR1 is SGDLS, CDR2 YYNGEE, per germline. The CDR3 here is CASSVGQNTGELFF. CDR3 nucleotide sequence: TGTGCCAGCAGCGTAGGTCAAAACACCGGGGAGCTGTTTTTT.

This clonotype showed up just a few times. V usage is TRBV6-2 or TRBV6-3 and J usage is TRBJ2-2, with no clear D. This CDR3 contains 17 residues. V lost 0 bases to trimming and J lost 0 bases, with 11 bases between them. Looked up from germline, CDR1 is MNHEY and CDR2 is SVGEGT. CDR3 amino acids: CASSYSRREANTGELFF. The CDR3, as DNA: TGTGCCAGCAGTTACTCGAGACGTGAGGCGAACACCGGGGAGCTGTTTTTT.

This rearrangement joins TRBV2 to TRBJ1-2; 8 positions agree with TRBD1. Unmatched junction bases numbered 7, after V lost 6 bases and J lost 7 bases. The CDR3 covers 13 residues. Germline V gene data show CDR1 as SNHLY and CDR2 as FYNNEI. The CDR3 is CASRPTGVAGYTF. CDR3 DNA sequence: TGTGCCAGCAGGCCGACAGGGGTGGCTGGCTACACCTTC.

This clonotype came up many times. The CDR3 DNA sequence: TGTGCCAGCAGCTTCTCCTTGGGGGCAGCGGGAGTTTCCTACAATGAGCAGTTCTTC. Its translation: CASSFSLGAAGVSYNEQFF. V gene TRBV11-2 combines with J gene TRBJ2-1, with TRBD2 matching 8 bases. The CDR3 runs to 19 residues. Germline V gene data show CDR1 as SGHAT and CDR2 as FQNNGV. With 3 bases clipped from V and 1 base from J, the junction kept 14 bases outside the gene matches. Using reference TRBV11-2 and TRBJ2-1 for the parts outside the CDR3, the full variable domain is EAGVAQSPRYKIIEKRQSVAFWCNPISGHATLYWYQQILGQGPKLLIQFQNNGVVDDSQLPKDRFSAERLKGVDSTLKIQPAKLEDSAVYLCASSFSLGAAGVSYNEQFFGPGTRLTVL.

V usage is TRBV2 and J usage is TRBJ2-3; D is unclear. The V gene's germline CDR1 is SNHLY and CDR2 FYNNEI. Between the trimmed V and J ends, which lost 6 bases and 0 bases, there was a span of 4 bases. The CDR3 loop spans 12 amino acids. The CDR3 DNA reads TGTGCCAGCAGGGTTAGCACAGATACGCAGTATTTT. Protein product: CASRVSTDTQYF. Combining the CDR3 with reference TRBV2 and TRBJ2-3 gives the whole variable domain EPEVTQTPSHQVTQMGQEVILRCVPISNHLYFYWYRQILGQKVEFLVSFYNNEISEKSEIFDDQFSVERPDGSNFTLKIRSTKLEDSAMYFCASRVSTDTQYFGPGTRLTVL.

The gene calls are TRBV20-1 and TRBJ2-3; maybe TRBD2 (5 bases). The CDR3 covers 11 residues. Deletions cut 2 bases from V and 6 bases from J, with 6 bases between. In germline, CDR1 is DFQATT, CDR2 SNEGSKA (reference sequence). CDR3 bases: TGCAGTGCTAGAAGGGAGGATACGCAGTATTTT. It is translated as CSARREDTQYF.

This clonotype has a count of ten or more. The chain uses TRBV6-2 or TRBV6-3 and TRBJ1-2; D gene uncertain. Germline CDR1 MNHEY, CDR2 SVGEGT. The length of the CDR3 is 13 residues. Trimming removed 0 bases from V and 1 base from J, with 3 bases in between. CDR3 bases: TGTGCCAGCAGTTACTCGATTAACTATGGCTACACCTTC. It yields the protein CASSYSINYGYTF.

There are many counts of this clonotype. The chain combines TRBV24-1 with TRBJ2-5, with 9 bases lining up with TRBD1. J gave up 5 bases and V 1 base, and 10 bases lay outside the gene matches. Germline V gene sequence: CDR1 KGHDR, CDR2 SFDVKD. This CDR3 is built from 17 residues. CDR3 nucleotides: TGTGCCACCAGTGATTTCCCTGGTGGGACAGGGTCTGAGACCCAGTACTTC. It codes for CATSDFPGGTGSETQYF.

The rearrangement uses TRBV27 and TRBJ1-6; D gene uncertain. Germline assignment: CDR1 MNHEY and CDR2 SMNVEV (reference sequence). The CDR3 covers 15 residues. With 5 bases removed from V and 6 bases from J, the gap between germline ends came to 14 bases. CDR3: CASSEKVIGNSPLHF. The CDR3 coding sequence is TGTGCCAGCAGTGAGAAGGTCATCGGTAATTCACCCCTCCACTTT.

The gene calls are TRBV10-2 and TRBJ2-7; 13 bases are a match to TRBD2. Germline-derived CDR1 and CDR2 are WSHSY and SAAADI. The CDR3 extends over 18 amino acids. V shed 8 bases and J 2 bases; nucleotides not matched to a gene: 15. The CDR3 nucleotides read TGCGCCAGCTTAGGACTAGCGGGAGTTAGTCCGAATACCTACGAGCAGTACTTC. The encoded protein is CASLGLAGVSPNTYEQYF.

The chain links TRBV10-3 to TRBJ2-3; no firm D call. Germline V CDR1 and CDR2: ENHRY, SYGVKD. This CDR3 is built from 13 residues. V was shortened by 10 bases and J by 2 bases, with 13 bases between the two germline ends. The CDR3 nucleotides are TGTGCCAAGCGAGACTCTATCACAGATACGCAGTATTTT. Its protein product is CAKRDSITDTQYF.

The chain carries TRBV28 and TRBJ2-7; 7 bases map to TRBD2. From germline, CDR1 is MDHEN and CDR2 SYDVKM. The CDR3 spans 16 residues. Trimming took 10 bases from V and 7 from J; bases not matched to a gene: 22. CDR3 bases: TGTGCCACCCTAAACGTTACTAGCGAGCGGCGACGGGAGCAGTACTTC. Encoded protein: CATLNVTSERRREQYF.

The chain carries TRBV4-1 and TRBJ2-7; 11 bases match TRBD2. The V gene's germline CDR1 is MGHRA and CDR2 YSYEKL. Trimming removed 1 base from V and 6 bases from J; junction bases left unmatched: 5. This CDR3 spans 15 amino acids. CDR3 nucleotides: TGCGCCAGCAGCCAAGGATCACTAGCGGGAGCCGAGCAGTACTTC. As protein: CASSQGSLAGAEQYF.

This clonotype has a handful of counts. This chain's CDR3 is CASSLKAPYNEQFF. CDR3 in DNA: TGTGCCAGCAGTTTGAAAGCCCCCTACAATGAGCAGTTCTTC. This chain links TRBV12-3 or TRBV12-4 with TRBJ2-1; D gene uncertain. V lost 3 bases to trimming and J lost 2 bases, with 8 bases between them. This CDR3 contains 14 residues.

The table lists this clonotype with a few counts. The chain has TRBV19 and TRBJ2-5; TRBD2 matches 9 bases. Germline CDR1 is LNHDA and CDR2 is SQIVND (reference sequence). The length of the CDR3 is 16 residues. V shed 2 bases and J 1 base; nucleotides not matched to a gene: 5. The chain's CDR3 is CASSILTSGTQETQYF. The CDR3, as DNA: TGTGCCAGTAGTATACTGACTAGCGGAACCCAAGAGACCCAGTACTTC.

This clonotype was seen a handful of times. The rearrangement joins TRBV11-3 to TRBJ2-1, with 11 bases lining up with TRBD1. The J segment lost 0 bases and the V segment lost 5 bases, leaving 3 bases of the junction unmatched. CDR3 length: 16 residues. CDR1 and CDR2 (germline): SGHNT, YENEEA. The CDR3 sequence: CASSADRGPSYNEQFF. CDR3 DNA sequence: TGTGCCAGCAGCGCGGACAGGGGGCCCTCCTACAATGAGCAGTTCTTC.